This T cell receptor beta chain was sequenced in a study of technical replicates of blood from several donors. Here immunoSEQ multiplex PCR was the method, and the copy in TCRdb shows in-frame clones only, minus some. Among 70,000 or so clones listed, 88% were seen once. This clone was counted a single time. The receptor's source is a human donor in good health. Some clones in this sample may be carry-over from other donors' samples. The sequenced sample consisted of PBMCs.

CDR3 nucleotide sequence: TGTGCCAGCAGCGTGGGGACTAGCGGTCCTACCACCTACAATGAGCAGTTCTTC. Amino acid sequence: CASSVGTSGPTTYNEQFF. The chain combines TRBV9 with TRBJ2-1, with 11 bases fitting TRBD2. Looked up from germline, CDR1 is SGDLS and CDR2 is YYNGEE. Trimming took 2 bases from V and 2 from J; bases not matched to a gene: 9. The CDR3 consists of 18 residues.